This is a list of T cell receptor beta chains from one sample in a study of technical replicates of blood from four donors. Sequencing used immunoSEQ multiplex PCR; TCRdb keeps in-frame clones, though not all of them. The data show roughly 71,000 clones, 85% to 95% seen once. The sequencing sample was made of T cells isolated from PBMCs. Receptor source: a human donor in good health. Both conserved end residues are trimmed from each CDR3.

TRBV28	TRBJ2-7	ASSHTSHEQY
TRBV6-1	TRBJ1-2	ASSGDYRNLNYGYT
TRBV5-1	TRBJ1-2	ASSFTATNYGYT
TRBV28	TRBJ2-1	ASSEADSSYNEQF
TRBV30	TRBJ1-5	AWSVRGQGWGNQPQH
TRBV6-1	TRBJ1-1	ASSAQQGYPEAF
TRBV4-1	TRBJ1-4	ASSQATARGEKLF
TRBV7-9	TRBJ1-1	ASSLVAWTEDTEAF
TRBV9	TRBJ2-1	ASSRGLAGGEYNEQF
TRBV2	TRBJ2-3	ASSEAASGYSTDTQY
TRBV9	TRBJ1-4	ASSGASLNEKLF
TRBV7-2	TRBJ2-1	ASVGQSYNEQF
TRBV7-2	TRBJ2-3	ASSLNLAGARDTQY
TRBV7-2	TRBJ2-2	ASSNRLAGNTGELF
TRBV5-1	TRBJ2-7	ASSLGQSTVGEQY
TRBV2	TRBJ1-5	ASSSGRSGNQPQH
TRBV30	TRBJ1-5	AWEAGNQPQH
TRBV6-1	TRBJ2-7	ASSESVRGDEQY
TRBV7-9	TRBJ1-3	ASSLEWHSGNTIY
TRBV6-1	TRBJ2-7	ASSVLNTGNYEQY
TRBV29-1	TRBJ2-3	SVEGLAPSTDTQY
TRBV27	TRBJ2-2	ASSFNGRAGTGELF
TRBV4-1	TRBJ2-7	ASSPPGASYEQY
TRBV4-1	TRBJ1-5	ASSQEGGGRPQH
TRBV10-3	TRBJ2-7	AISNSEESGTYEQY
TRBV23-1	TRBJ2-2	ASSQTSSGSRKYTGELF